The sequence of this T cell receptor beta chain was determined in a study of blood T cell repertoires in COVID-19. In the original processing: How many nucleated cells were present was estimated from reference gene primer amplification. Using immunoSEQ multiplex PCR, the repertoire was profiled, and TCRdb retains in-frame clones only, with some absent. D and trimming were read from the DNA, whereas the V and J calls and clone size are those reported in that table. Altogether fewer than 90,000 clones are present, approximately 84% being singletons, with the ten largest covering about a third. Trimming removed 3 bases at V and 4 bases at J, with 9 bases between. This CDR3 contains 12 residues. Germline V CDR1 and CDR2: DFQATT, SNEGSKA (reference sequence).

Sequenced material: peripheral blood. This chain joins TRBV20-1 and TRBJ1-1; D call uncertain. The receptor was derived from a man aged 65 to 79 with acute or convalescent COVID-19. The CDR3 loop is CSASRPGTEAFF. In DNA, the CDR3 is TGCAGTGCTAGTCGGCCGGGCACTGAAGCTTTCTTT.